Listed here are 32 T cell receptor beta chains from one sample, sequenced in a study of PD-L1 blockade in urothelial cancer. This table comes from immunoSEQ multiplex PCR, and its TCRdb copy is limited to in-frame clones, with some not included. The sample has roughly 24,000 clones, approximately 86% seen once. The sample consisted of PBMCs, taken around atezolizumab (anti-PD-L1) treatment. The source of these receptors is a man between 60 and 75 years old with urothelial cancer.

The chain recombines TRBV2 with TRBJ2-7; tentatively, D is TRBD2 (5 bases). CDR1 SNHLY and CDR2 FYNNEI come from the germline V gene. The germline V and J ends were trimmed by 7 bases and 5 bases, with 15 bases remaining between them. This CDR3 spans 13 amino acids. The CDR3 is CASTPLGSDEQYF. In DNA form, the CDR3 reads TGTGCCAGCACCCCACTAGGATCGGACGAGCAGTACTTC.

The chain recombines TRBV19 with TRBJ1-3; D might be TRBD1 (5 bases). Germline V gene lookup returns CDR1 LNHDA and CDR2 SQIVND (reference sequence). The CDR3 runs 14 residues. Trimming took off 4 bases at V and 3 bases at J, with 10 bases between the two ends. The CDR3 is CASSTGLFGNTIYF. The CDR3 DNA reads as TGTGCCAGTAGTACAGGGTTGTTTGGAAACACCATATATTTT.

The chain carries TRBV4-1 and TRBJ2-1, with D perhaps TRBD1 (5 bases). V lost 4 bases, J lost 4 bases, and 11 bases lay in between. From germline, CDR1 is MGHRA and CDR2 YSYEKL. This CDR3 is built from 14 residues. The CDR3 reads CASSPPRQYNEQFF. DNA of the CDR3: TGCGCCAGCAGCCCCCCCCGACAGTACAATGAGCAGTTCTTC.

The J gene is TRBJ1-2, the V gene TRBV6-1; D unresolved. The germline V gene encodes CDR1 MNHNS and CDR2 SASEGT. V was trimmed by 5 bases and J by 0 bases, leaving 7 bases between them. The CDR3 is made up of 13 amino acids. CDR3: CASSLLTNYGYTF. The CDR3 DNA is TGTGCCAGCAGTCTGCTAACTAACTATGGCTACACCTTC.

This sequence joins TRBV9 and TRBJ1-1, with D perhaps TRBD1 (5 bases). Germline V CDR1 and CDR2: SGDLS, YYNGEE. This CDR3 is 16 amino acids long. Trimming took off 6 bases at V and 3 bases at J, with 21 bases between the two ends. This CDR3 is CASTRDAWGVDTEAFF. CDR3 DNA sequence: TGTGCCAGCACCCGGGACGCCTGGGGGGTCGACACTGAAGCTTTCTTT.

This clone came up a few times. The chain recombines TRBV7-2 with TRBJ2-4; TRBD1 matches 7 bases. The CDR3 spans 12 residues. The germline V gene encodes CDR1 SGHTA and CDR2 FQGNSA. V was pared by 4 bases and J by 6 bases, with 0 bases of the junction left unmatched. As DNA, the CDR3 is TGTGCCAGCAGCTGGGACAGAAACATTCAGTACTTC. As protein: CASSWDRNIQYF.

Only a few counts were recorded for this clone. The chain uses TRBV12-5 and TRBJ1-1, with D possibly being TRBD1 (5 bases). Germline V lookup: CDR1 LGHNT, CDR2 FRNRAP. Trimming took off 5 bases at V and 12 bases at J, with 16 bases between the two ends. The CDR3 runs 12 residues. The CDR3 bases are TGTGCTAGTGGTATTCTCGAGGGGAGGCCTTTCTTT. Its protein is CASGILEGRPFF.

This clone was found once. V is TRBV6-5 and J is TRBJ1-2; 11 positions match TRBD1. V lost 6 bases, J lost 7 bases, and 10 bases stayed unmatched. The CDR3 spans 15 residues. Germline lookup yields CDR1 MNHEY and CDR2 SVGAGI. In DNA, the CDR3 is TGTGCCAGCAGCCTTACGGGACAGGGGGTTGCTGGCTACACCTTC. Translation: CASSLTGQGVAGYTF.

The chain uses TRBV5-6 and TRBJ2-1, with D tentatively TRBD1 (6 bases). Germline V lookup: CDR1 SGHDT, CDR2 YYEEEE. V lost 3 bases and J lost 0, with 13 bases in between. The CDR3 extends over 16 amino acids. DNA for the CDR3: TGTGCCAGCAGCTACCAAACAGGGAGCTCCTACAATGAGCAGTTCTTC. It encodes CASSYQTGSSYNEQFF.

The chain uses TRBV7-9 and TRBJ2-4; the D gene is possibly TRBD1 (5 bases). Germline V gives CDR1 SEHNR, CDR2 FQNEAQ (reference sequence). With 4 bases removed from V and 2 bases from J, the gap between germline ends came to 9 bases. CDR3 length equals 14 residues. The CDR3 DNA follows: TGTGCCAGCAGCTCGACAGCACCCAAAAACATTCAGTACTTC. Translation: CASSSTAPKNIQYF.

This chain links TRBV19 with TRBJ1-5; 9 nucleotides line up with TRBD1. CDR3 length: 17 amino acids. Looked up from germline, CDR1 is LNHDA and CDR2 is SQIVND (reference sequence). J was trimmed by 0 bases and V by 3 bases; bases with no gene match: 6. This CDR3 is CASSIGDRAYSNQPQHF. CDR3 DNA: TGTGCCAGTAGTATCGGGGACAGGGCTTATAGCAATCAGCCCCAGCATTTT.

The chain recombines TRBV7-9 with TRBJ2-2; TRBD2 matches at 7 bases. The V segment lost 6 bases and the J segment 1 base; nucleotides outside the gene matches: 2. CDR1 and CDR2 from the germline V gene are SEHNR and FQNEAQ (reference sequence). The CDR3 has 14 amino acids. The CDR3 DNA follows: TGTGCCAGCAGACGGGAGGTGAACACCGGGGAGCTGTTTTTT. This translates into CASRREVNTGELFF.

The CDR3 here is CSARTPYEQYF. The CDR3 DNA reads TGCAGTGCCCGCACTCCCTACGAGCAGTACTTC. The chain is built from TRBV20-1 and TRBJ2-7; no reliable D call. This CDR3 is 11 amino acids long. V was trimmed by 6 bases and J by 2 bases, leaving 8 bases between them. Germline V gives CDR1 DFQATT, CDR2 SNEGSKA (reference sequence).

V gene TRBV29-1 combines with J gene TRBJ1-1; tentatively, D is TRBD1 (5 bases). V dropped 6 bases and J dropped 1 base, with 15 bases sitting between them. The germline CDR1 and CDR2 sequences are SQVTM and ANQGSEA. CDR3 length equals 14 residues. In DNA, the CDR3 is TGCAGCGTCAGCAACGGGGGTGGGAACACTGAAGCTTTCTTT. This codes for CSVSNGGGNTEAFF. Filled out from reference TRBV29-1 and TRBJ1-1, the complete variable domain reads SAVISQKPSRDICQRGTSLTIQCQVDSQVTMMFWYRQQPGQSLTLIATANQGSEATYESGFVIDKFPISRPNLTFSTLTVSNMSPEDSSIYLCSVSNGGGNTEAFFGQGTRLTVV.

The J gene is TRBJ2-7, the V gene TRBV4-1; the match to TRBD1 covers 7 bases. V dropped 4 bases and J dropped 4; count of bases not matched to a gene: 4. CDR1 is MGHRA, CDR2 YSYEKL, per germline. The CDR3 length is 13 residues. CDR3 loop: CASSRDSLYEQYF. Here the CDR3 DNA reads TGCGCCAGCAGCCGGGACAGCCTGTACGAGCAGTACTTC.

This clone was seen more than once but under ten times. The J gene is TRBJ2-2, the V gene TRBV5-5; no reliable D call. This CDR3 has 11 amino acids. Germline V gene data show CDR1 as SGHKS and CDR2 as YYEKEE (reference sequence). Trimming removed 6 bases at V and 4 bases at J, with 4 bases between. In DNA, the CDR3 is TGTGCCAGCACCGTCACCGGGGAGCTGTTTTTT. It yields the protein CASTVTGELFF.

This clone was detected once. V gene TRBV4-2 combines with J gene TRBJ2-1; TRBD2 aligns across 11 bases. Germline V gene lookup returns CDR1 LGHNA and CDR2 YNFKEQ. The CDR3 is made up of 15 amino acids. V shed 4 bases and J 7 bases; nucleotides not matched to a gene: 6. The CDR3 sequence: CASSPGTSGKNEQFF. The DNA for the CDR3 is TGTGCCAGCAGCCCCGGGACTAGCGGAAAAAATGAGCAGTTCTTC.

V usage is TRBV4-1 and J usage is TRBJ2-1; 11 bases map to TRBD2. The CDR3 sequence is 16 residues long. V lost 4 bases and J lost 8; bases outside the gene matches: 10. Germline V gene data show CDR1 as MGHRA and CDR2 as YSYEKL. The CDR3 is CASSLGSGRVVDEQFF. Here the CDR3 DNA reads TGCGCCAGCAGCCTAGGTAGCGGGAGGGTTGTGGATGAGCAGTTCTTC.

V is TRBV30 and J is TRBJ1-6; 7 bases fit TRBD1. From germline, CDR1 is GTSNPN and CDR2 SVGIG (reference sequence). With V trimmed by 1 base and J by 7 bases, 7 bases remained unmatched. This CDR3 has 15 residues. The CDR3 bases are TGTGCCTGGAGTGCACAGGGGTTTGGGAATTCACCCCTCCACTTT. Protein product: CAWSAQGFGNSPLHF.

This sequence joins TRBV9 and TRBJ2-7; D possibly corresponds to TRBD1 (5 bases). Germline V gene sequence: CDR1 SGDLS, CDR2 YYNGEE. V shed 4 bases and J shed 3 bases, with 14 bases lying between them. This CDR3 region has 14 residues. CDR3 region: CASSPGQNYYEQYF. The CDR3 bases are TGTGCCAGCAGCCCTGGACAAAATTACTACGAGCAGTACTTC.

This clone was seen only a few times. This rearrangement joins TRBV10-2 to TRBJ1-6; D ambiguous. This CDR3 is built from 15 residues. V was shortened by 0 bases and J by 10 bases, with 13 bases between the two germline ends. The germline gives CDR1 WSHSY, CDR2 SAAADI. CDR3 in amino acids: CASSESGGSRSPLHF. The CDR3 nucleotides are TGCGCCAGCAGTGAGTCCGGAGGAAGCCGCTCACCCCTCCACTTT.

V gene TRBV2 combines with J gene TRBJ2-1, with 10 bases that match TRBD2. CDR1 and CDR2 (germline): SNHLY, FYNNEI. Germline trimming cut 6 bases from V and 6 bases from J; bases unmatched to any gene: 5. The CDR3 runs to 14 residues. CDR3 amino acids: CASRDSGGSNEQFF. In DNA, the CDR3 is TGTGCCAGCAGGGATAGCGGGGGGAGCAATGAGCAGTTCTTC.

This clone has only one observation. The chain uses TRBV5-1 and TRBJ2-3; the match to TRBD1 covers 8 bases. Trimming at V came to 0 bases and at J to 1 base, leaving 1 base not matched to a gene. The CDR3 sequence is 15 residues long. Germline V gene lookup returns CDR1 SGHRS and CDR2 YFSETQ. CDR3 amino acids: CASSLGTGRTDTQYF. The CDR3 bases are TGCGCCAGCAGCTTGGGGACAGGGCGCACAGATACGCAGTATTTT.

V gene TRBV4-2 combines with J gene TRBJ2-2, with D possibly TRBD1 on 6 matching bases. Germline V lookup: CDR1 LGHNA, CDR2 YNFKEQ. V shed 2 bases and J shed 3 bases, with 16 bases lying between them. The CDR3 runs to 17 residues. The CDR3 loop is CASSQPKGPGDTGELFF. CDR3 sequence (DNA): TGTGCCAGCAGCCAACCCAAGGGACCAGGGGACACCGGGGAGCTGTTTTTT.

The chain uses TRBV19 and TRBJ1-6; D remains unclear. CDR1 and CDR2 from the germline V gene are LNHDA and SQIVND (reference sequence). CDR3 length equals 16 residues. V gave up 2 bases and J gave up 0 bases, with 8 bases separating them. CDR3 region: CASSISGSSYNSPLHF. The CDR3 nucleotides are TGTGCCAGTAGTATATCTGGTAGCTCCTATAATTCACCCCTCCACTTT.

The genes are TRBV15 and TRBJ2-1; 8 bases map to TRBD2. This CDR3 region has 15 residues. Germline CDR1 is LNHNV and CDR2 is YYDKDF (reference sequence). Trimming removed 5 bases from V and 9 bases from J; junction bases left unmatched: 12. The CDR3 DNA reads TGTGCCACCAGCCCTGGGGGTAGCGGGATCCGTGAGCAGTTCTTC. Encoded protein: CATSPGGSGIREQFF.

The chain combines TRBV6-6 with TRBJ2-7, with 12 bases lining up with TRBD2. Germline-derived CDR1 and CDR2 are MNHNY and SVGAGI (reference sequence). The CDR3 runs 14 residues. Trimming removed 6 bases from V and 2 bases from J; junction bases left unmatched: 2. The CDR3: CASSLAGGTYEQYF. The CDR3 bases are TGTGCCAGCAGCCTAGCGGGGGGGACCTACGAGCAGTACTTC.

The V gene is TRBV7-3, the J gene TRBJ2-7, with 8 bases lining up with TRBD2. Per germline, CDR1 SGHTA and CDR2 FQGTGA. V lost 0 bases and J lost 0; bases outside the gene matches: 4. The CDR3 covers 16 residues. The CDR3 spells CASSLTSGDNSYEQYF. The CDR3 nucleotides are TGTGCCAGCAGCTTAACTAGCGGGGACAACTCCTACGAGCAGTACTTC.

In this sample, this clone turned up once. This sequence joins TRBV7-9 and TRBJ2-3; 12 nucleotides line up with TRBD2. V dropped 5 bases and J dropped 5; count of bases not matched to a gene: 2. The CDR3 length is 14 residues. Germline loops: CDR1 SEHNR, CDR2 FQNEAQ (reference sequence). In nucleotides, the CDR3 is TGTGCCAGCAGCCTGACTAGCGGGAGAGATACGCAGTATTTT. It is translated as CASSLTSGRDTQYF.

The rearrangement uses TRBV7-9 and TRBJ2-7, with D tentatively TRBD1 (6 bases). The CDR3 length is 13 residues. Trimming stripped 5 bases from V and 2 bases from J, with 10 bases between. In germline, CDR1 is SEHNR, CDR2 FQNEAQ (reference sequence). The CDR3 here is CASSETGTYEQYF. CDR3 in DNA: TGTGCCAGCAGCGAAACAGGGACCTACGAGCAGTACTTC.

The CDR3 coding sequence is TGTGCCAGCAGCCCAAGGACTAGCACTTTCAATGAGCAGTTCTTC. It translates to CASSPRTSTFNEQFF. The V call is TRBV4-2, the J call TRBJ2-1, with 8 bases fitting TRBD2. This CDR3 comprises 15 residues. Losses at the gene ends were 4 bases for V and 6 bases for J; bases not matched to a gene: 8. From germline, CDR1 is LGHNA and CDR2 YNFKEQ.

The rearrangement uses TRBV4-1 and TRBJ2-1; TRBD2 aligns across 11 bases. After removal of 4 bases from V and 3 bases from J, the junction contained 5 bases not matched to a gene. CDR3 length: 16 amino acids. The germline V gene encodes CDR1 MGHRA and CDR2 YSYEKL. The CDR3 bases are TGCGCCAGCAGCCTTCAACTAGCGGGGGACTACAATGAGCAGTTCTTC. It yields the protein CASSLQLAGDYNEQFF.